The text below deals with one TCR beta chain. The antigen remains undetermined. This CDR3 is 14 amino acids long. The V segment lost 9 bases and the J segment 3 bases; nucleotides outside the gene matches: 9. Germline V gives CDR1 LNHDA, CDR2 SQIVND (reference sequence). Tissue processing of the graft released intraepithelial and lamina propria lymphocytes from it. The sample originates from a study of graft-versus-host responses after intestinal transplantation. The overall study: Those transplanted obtained multivisceral, liver-intestinal, or isolated intestinal grafts. Following induction with anti-thymocyte globulin, all recipients were given tacrolimus and steroids for two to three years. Study-wide results and limits: GvH clones were found in recipient marrow; some appeared first in ileum or blood.

Libraries were prepared by immunoSEQ multiplex PCR; TCRdb keeps only in-frame clonotypes and omits some of them. The table includes around 17,000 clones, 75% to 85% detected once. The chain uses TRBV19 and TRBJ2-5, with 8 bases that match TRBD1. The TCR comes from a human patient who received an intestinal transplant, so some T cells may come from the graft donor. Source: ileum tissue, taken roughly 3.5 months after intestinal transplant. The CDR3 is CASRTAGGEETQYF. The CDR3, as DNA: TGTGCCAGCCGTACCGCAGGGGGCGAAGAGACCCAGTACTTC.